This TCR beta chain was recorded in a study of identical twins. Points from the study as a whole: Cross-sectional statistical analysis was relied on for the conclusions, without the same donors being followed. Insertion counts were lower in abundant cord blood beta clonotypes, a trend that memory repertoires did not show.

With template switching, a universal primer site was added, and the cDNA carried unique molecular identifiers. In TCRdb, the 5' RACE reads were re-called with MiXCR into one record per CDR3 protein. The table lists about 240,000 distinct CDR3 sequences, about 13% of them singletons. The CDR3 runs to 14 residues. V was trimmed by 2 bases and J by 3 bases, leaving 9 bases between them. The germline V gene encodes CDR1 SGHDT and CDR2 YYEEEE. This clonotype appeared a few times. As yet, its antigen is unknown. This sample also appeared in a second study, on yellow fever vaccine responses in identical twins.

The sample comprised memory (CD45RO+) T cells sorted from blood. This receptor was obtained from a woman under 30 in good health. The chain couples TRBV5-6 to TRBJ1-5; D uncertain. The CDR3 DNA follows: TGTGCCAGCAGCTTCGGCGGGAACAATCAGCCCCAGCATTTT. It encodes CASSFGGNNQPQHF.